Detailed here is one T cell receptor beta chain. The data are from a study of cytomegalovirus exposure and HLA in healthy donors. The primer mix had 60 Vbeta and 13 Jbeta primers. Profiled with immunoSEQ multiplex PCR; TCRdb holds only in-frame clones, not every one. The table lists about 190,000 clones, approximately 81% of them singletons, with approximately 2% in the top ten. These donors counted as nominally healthy when sampled, but unrecorded immune exposures were likely. The sequenced sample consisted of PBMCs. The receptor comes from a woman aged 25 to 39 in good health and CMV-seronegative.

This CDR3 is CASRRGYSNQPQHF. The CDR3 nucleotides read TGTGCCAGCCGGCGGGGATATAGCAATCAGCCCCAGCATTTT. The chain uses TRBV28 and TRBJ1-5, with D unresolved. Trimming cost V 8 bases and J 0 bases, with 11 bases left between them. CDR3 length: 14 residues. Germline CDR1 and CDR2: MDHEN and SYDVKM.